Shown below are 20 T cell receptor beta chains from a single sample sequenced in a study of identical twins (dated by TCRdb to about 2016). Receptor libraries were prepared by 5' RACE. The listed sequencing device is Illumina HiSeq 2000. TCRdb's own reprocessing of the public reads used fastp at Q25 and MiXCR and kept productive beta chains. Each record represents a unique CDR3 protein, reported with the most common genes and DNA among its rows. The sample data list roughly 630,000 distinct CDR3 sequences, and 7% to 7.5% of these were observed just once. The top ten clones comprise about 1.5% of the sample. This same sample was also taken into another study, of yellow fever vaccine responses in identical twins.

The sample comprised PBMCs. These receptors were taken from a woman younger than 30 in good health.

This clonotype was detected many times. This chain joins TRBV12-3 or TRBV12-4 and TRBJ2-7, with D perhaps matching TRBD2 (6 bases). The CDR3 has 15 residues. V was trimmed by 6 bases and J by 0 bases, leaving 15 bases between them. CDR3: CASSRTGGYSYEQYF. The CDR3 bases are TGTGCCAGCAGCCGGACCGGGGGTTACTCCTACGAGCAGTACTTC.

At least ten counts were recorded for this clonotype. J is TRBJ1-3 and V is TRBV4-1; 7 positions match TRBD1. In germline, CDR1 is MGHRA, CDR2 YSYEKL. This CDR3 has 17 residues. Trimming cost V 3 bases and J 0 bases; bases outside gene matches: 8. This chain's CDR3 is CASSHPSTGASGNTIYF. The CDR3 region has the DNA TGCGCCAGCAGCCATCCGTCCACAGGGGCCTCTGGAAACACCATATATTTT.

The chain combines TRBV14 with TRBJ2-1; 7 nucleotides line up with TRBD1. This CDR3 spans 18 amino acids. V lost 0 bases to trimming and J lost 4 bases; unmatched junction nucleotides: 12. Per germline, CDR1 SGHDN and CDR2 FVKESK. CDR3 DNA sequence: TGTGCCAGCAGCCAAGATAGGGTCCGGGACAGATATTACAATGAGCAGTTCTTC. This codes for CASSQDRVRDRYYNEQFF.

This clonotype was counted between two and nine times. The chain combines TRBV7-2 with TRBJ1-4, with TRBD1 matching over 8 bases. Germline V gives CDR1 SGHTA, CDR2 FQGNSA. V shed 5 bases and J 7 bases; nucleotides not matched to a gene: 9. The CDR3 is 15 amino acids. CDR3 sequence (DNA): TGTGCCAGCAGCCCCCGGACAGGGAGGAGTGAAAAACTGTTTTTT. Translation gives CASSPRTGRSEKLFF.

This clonotype appeared many times. The chain is built from TRBV4-1 and TRBJ2-5; D possibly corresponds to TRBD2 (7 bases). Per the germline V gene, CDR1 is MGHRA and CDR2 is YSYEKL. This CDR3 is 15 amino acids long. Trimming took 4 bases from V and 5 from J, leaving 17 bases between them. CDR3 coding DNA: TGCGCCAGCAGCCCCAACGTGGGGGGGGCGGAGACCCAGTACTTC. It specifies CASSPNVGGAETQYF.

This chain joins TRBV5-1 and TRBJ2-1; 13 positions match TRBD2. Germline-derived CDR1 and CDR2 are SGHRS and YFSETQ. Unmatched junction bases numbered 11, after V lost 4 bases and J lost 7 bases. CDR3 size: 17 residues. DNA of the CDR3: TGCGCCAGCAGCCTTGCCTCCGGGACTAGCGGGAAGAATGAGCAGTTCTTC. Protein: CASSLASGTSGKNEQFF.

This clonotype was seen repeatedly, ten times or more. The rearrangement joins TRBV25-1 to TRBJ1-6, with D tentatively TRBD1 (5 bases). Per the germline V gene, CDR1 is MGHDK and CDR2 is SYGVNS. V lost 6 bases, J lost 7 bases, and 13 bases lay in between. This CDR3 spans 14 amino acids. This CDR3 is CASSLTGLNSPLHF. DNA for the CDR3: TGTGCCAGCAGCTTAACGGGACTCAATTCACCCCTCCACTTT.

This clonotype showed up just a few times. V usage is TRBV2 and J usage is TRBJ2-5; 8 nucleotides agree with TRBD1. The J segment lost 5 bases and the V segment lost 2 bases, leaving 10 bases of the junction unmatched. Germline V gene lookup returns CDR1 SNHLY and CDR2 FYNNEI. The CDR3 is 16 amino acids. This CDR3 is CASSERPDRVGETQYF. The CDR3 bases are TGTGCCAGCAGTGAAAGGCCGGACAGGGTGGGTGAGACCCAGTACTTC.

V and J are TRBV6-1 and TRBJ1-6; a weak D match, TRBD1 (6 bases). Between the trimmed V and J ends, which lost 6 bases and 8 bases, there was a span of 20 bases. The CDR3 has 16 residues. CDR1 is MNHNS, CDR2 SASEGT, per germline. The CDR3 DNA reads TGTGCCAGCAGCCACCTTTGGCAGGGGACCGATTCACCCCTCCACTTT. As protein: CASSHLWQGTDSPLHF.

This clonotype was recorded only once. V gene TRBV10-3 combines with J gene TRBJ2-7, with D perhaps being TRBD1 or TRBD2 (5 bases each). This CDR3 contains 15 residues. The germline V gene encodes CDR1 ENHRY and CDR2 SYGVKD. V lost 3 bases and J 2 bases, leaving 14 bases between the germline ends. For the CDR3, the DNA is TGTGCCATCAGTGACCCCGGGACCCGGGCCTACGAGCAGTACTTC. Protein sequence: CAISDPGTRAYEQYF.

The genes are TRBV7-2 and TRBJ2-3; weak D call: TRBD1 (5 bases). The germline V and J ends were trimmed by 5 bases and 1 base, with 13 bases remaining between them. CDR3 size: 15 residues. Germline CDR1 is SGHTA and CDR2 is FQGNSA. The CDR3 sequence: CASSLRGTGTDTQYF. The DNA of the CDR3 is TGTGCCAGCAGCCTAAGGGGAACAGGCACAGATACGCAGTATTTT.

Only a few counts were recorded for this clonotype. V and J are TRBV28 and TRBJ2-7; D is possibly TRBD1 (5 bases). Trimming cost V 3 bases and J 4 bases, with 7 bases left between them. CDR3 size: 12 residues. CDR1 and CDR2 from the germline V gene are MDHEN and SYDVKM. As DNA, the CDR3 is TGTGCCAGCAGTTTCCAGGGATACGAGCAGTACGTC. Translated, it gives CASSFQGYEQYV.

In its sample, this clonotype was seen many times. The chain recombines TRBV6-5 with TRBJ1-5; tentatively, D is TRBD1 (6 bases). Trimming took 2 bases from V and 3 from J, leaving 14 bases between them. Germline V gene lookup returns CDR1 MNHEY and CDR2 SVGAGI. The CDR3 totals 16 residues. The CDR3: CASSYPGQNSNQPQHF. The CDR3 nucleotides are TGTGCCAGCAGTTACCCCGGACAGAATTCCAATCAGCCCCAGCATTTT.

This clonotype appeared many times. V is TRBV20-1 and J is TRBJ2-5, with 12 bases identical to TRBD1. Germline V gene data show CDR1 as DFQATT and CDR2 as SNEGSKA (reference sequence). The CDR3 covers 16 residues. The CDR3 reads CGTPGTGGSYLETQYF. The CDR3 region has the DNA TGCGGAACACCCGGGACAGGGGGCTCCTATCTTGAGACCCAGTACTTC.

This clonotype came up many times. The V call is TRBV29-1, the J call TRBJ2-1; 8 bases align to TRBD2. Germline CDR1 and CDR2: SQVTM and ANQGSEA. The CDR3 contains 16 residues. J gave up 0 bases and V 0 bases, and 4 bases lay outside the gene matches. The DNA for the CDR3 is TGCAGCGTTGAAGAGAATAGCGGGGCCTCCTACAATGAGCAGTTCTTC. Translating it yields CSVEENSGASYNEQFF.

This clonotype was seen ten or more times. The chain recombines TRBV5-1 with TRBJ2-5; D is perhaps TRBD2 (6 bases). Trimming left V 4 bases short and J 5 bases short, with 12 bases between. CDR3 size: 13 residues. Per the germline V gene, CDR1 is SGHRS and CDR2 is YFSETQ. CDR3: CASSGGFMETQYF. CDR3 DNA: TGCGCCAGCAGCGGAGGGTTTATGGAGACCCAGTACTTC.

In this sample, this clonotype turned up many times. The rearrangement joins TRBV20-1 to TRBJ2-5, with 7 bases matching TRBD1. Germline-derived CDR1 and CDR2 are DFQATT and SNEGSKA (reference sequence). The CDR3 is 13 amino acids. V lost 6 bases to trimming and J lost 1 base; unmatched junction nucleotides: 5. The CDR3 coding sequence is TGCAGTGCCCGCGGACAGGCCCAAGAGACCCAGTACTTC. Translation gives CSARGQAQETQYF.

The chain couples TRBV10-3 to TRBJ2-7; no clear D. With 10 bases removed from V and 2 bases from J, the gap between germline ends came to 12 bases. The germline CDR1 and CDR2 sequences are ENHRY and SYGVKD. CDR3 length: 12 residues. The CDR3 spells CATGPNPYEQYV. CDR3 in DNA: TGTGCCACCGGGCCCAACCCCTACGAGCAGTACGTC.

This clonotype has more than one count but fewer than ten. J is TRBJ2-5 and V is TRBV7-9; D is perhaps TRBD2 (6 bases). CDR3 length: 16 residues. Germline values: CDR1 SEHNR, CDR2 FQNEAQ (reference sequence). The V gene lost 5 bases and the J gene lost 3 bases, with 19 bases spanning the gap. CDR3 sequence: CASSTRTGTGEETQYF. CDR3 coding DNA: TGTGCCAGCAGCACCCGGACCGGGACGGGGGAAGAGACCCAGTACTTC.

This clonotype was observed at least ten times. The chain combines TRBV28 with TRBJ1-5; D is possibly TRBD1 (6 bases). Trimming shortened V by 6 bases and J by 0 bases, and 15 bases separated the two germline ends. CDR3 length: 16 residues. From germline, CDR1 is MDHEN and CDR2 SYDVKM. Written as DNA, the CDR3 is TGTGCCAGCAGGAAGGTAGGGGGAATTAGCAATCAGCCCCAGCATTTT. This gives the protein CASRKVGGISNQPQHF.